The 20 T cell receptor beta chains below were found in one sample sequenced in a study of shared clonotypes between healthy human individuals. CD45RO-negative CD8 cells positively selected for CCR7 made up the naive population, which excluded terminally differentiated effector memory CD45RA+ cells. The method was immunoSEQ multiplex PCR; TCRdb's version includes in-frame clones alone and lacks a portion of them. The repertoire holds about 820,000 clones, with nearly 95% as singletons. Material: naive CD8+ T cells sorted from blood. These receptors all come from a man aged 30 to 39 in good health.

This sequence joins TRBV2 and TRBJ2-3, with TRBD1 as a possible D gene (5 bases). The CDR3 runs to 15 residues. Trimming shortened V by 1 base and J by 5 bases, and 13 bases separated the two germline ends. The germline CDR1 and CDR2 sequences are SNHLY and FYNNEI. In nucleotides, the CDR3 is TGTGCCAGCAGTGAAGAGGGGCATATTCGAGATACGCAGTATTTT. Translation: CASSEEGHIRDTQYF.

V usage is TRBV11-2 and J usage is TRBJ2-1; TRBD2 matches 8 bases. In germline, CDR1 is SGHAT, CDR2 FQNNGV. CDR3 size: 16 residues. V shed 5 bases, J shed 3 bases, and the junction held 9 bases outside the gene matches. CDR3 coding DNA: TGTGCCAGCAGCGATCCCAATAGCGGGATCTACAATGAGCAGTTCTTC. It is translated as CASSDPNSGIYNEQFF.

The chain joins TRBV2 to TRBJ1-1, with a weak D call TRBD1 (5 bases). The CDR3 has 15 amino acids. The germline V gene encodes CDR1 SNHLY and CDR2 FYNNEI. With 8 bases removed from V and 1 base from J, the gap between germline ends came to 17 bases. The CDR3 sequence is CASLTIGGGNTEAFF. The CDR3 nucleotides read TGTGCCAGCTTAACGATTGGGGGGGGGAACACTGAAGCTTTCTTT.

The chain uses TRBV19 and TRBJ1-4; D is perhaps TRBD1 (5 bases). The V gene lost 9 bases and the J gene lost 6 bases, with 20 bases spanning the gap. The germline CDR1 and CDR2 sequences are LNHDA and SQIVND (reference sequence). CDR3 length: 15 residues. CDR3 DNA sequence: TGTGCCAGCAGCGAGTTATGGGGCGGAGATGAAAAACTGTTTTTT. Translating gives CASSELWGGDEKLFF. The whole variable domain, filled in from reference TRBV19 and TRBJ1-4, reads DGGITQSPKYLFRKEGQNVTLSCEQNLNHDAMYWYRQDPGQGLRLIYYSQIVNDFQKGDIAEGYSVSREKKESFPLTVTSAQKNPTAFYLCASSELWGGDEKLFFGSGTQLSVL.

V gene TRBV2 combines with J gene TRBJ2-7; unclear D gene. Trimming shortened V by 3 bases and J by 1 base, and 16 bases separated the two germline ends. The CDR3 covers 16 residues. The germline V gene encodes CDR1 SNHLY and CDR2 FYNNEI. The CDR3 loop is CASSDPPHELSYEQYF. CDR3 nucleotide sequence: TGTGCCAGCAGTGACCCCCCGCACGAACTTTCCTACGAGCAGTACTTC.

This clone has just a few counts. The J gene is TRBJ2-7, the V gene TRBV5-5; D not resolved. The V end was cut by 2 bases, the J end by 1 base, with 13 bases between. This CDR3 is built from 15 residues. Germline assignment: CDR1 SGHKS and CDR2 YYEKEE (reference sequence). CDR3 in DNA: TGTGCCAGCAGCTTTCGAGGTGTTCAATCCTACGAGCAGTACTTC. It specifies CASSFRGVQSYEQYF. Variable domain in full (rest from reference TRBV5-5 and TRBJ2-7): DAGVTQSPTHLIKTRGQQVTLRCSPISGHKSVSWYQQVLGQGPQFIFQYYEKEERGRGNFPDRFSARQFPNYSSELNVNALLLGDSALYLCASSFRGVQSYEQYFGPGTRLTVT.

The chain is built from TRBV6-5 and TRBJ2-1; no clear D gene. CDR3 size: 11 residues. V gave up 0 bases and J gave up 9 bases, with 3 bases separating them. Germline CDR1 is MNHEY and CDR2 is SVGAGI. The CDR3 loop is CASSYSAEQFF. In DNA form, the CDR3 reads TGTGCCAGCAGTTACTCTGCTGAGCAGTTCTTC.

The chain joins TRBV11-2 to TRBJ1-1, with D hard to call. This CDR3 has 15 residues. The germline V gene encodes CDR1 SGHAT and CDR2 FQNNGV. With 0 bases removed from V and 5 bases from J, the gap between germline ends came to 13 bases. The CDR3, as DNA: TGTGCCAGCAGCTTAGAGGGGATCTTGTGGACTGAAGCTTTCTTT. This gives the protein CASSLEGILWTEAFF. Full variable domain (rest looked up from reference TRBV11-2 and TRBJ1-1): EAGVAQSPRYKIIEKRQSVAFWCNPISGHATLYWYQQILGQGPKLLIQFQNNGVVDDSQLPKDRFSAERLKGVDSTLKIQPAKLEDSAVYLCASSLEGILWTEAFFGQGTRLTVV.

Here the CDR3 reads CASSKEGGWTDTQYF. The CDR3 DNA is TGTGCCAGCTCTAAAGAGGGGGGTTGGACAGATACGCAGTATTTT. The chain combines TRBV25-1 with TRBJ2-3, with D possibly being TRBD1 or TRBD2 (6 bases each). V lost 8 bases and J 3 bases, leaving 18 bases between the germline ends. The CDR3 covers 15 residues. Germline V gene data show CDR1 as MGHDK and CDR2 as SYGVNS. The whole variable domain, filled in from reference TRBV25-1 and TRBJ2-3, reads EADIYQTPRYLVIGTGKKITLECSQTMGHDKMYWYQQDPGMELHLIHYSYGVNSTEKGDLSSESTVSRIRTEHFPLTLESARPSHTSQYLCASSKEGGWTDTQYFGPGTRLTVL.

As to this clone: This CDR3 is also generated by other DNA sequences in the sample. V gene TRBV7-9 combines with J gene TRBJ2-1; D is undetermined. CDR3 size: 15 residues. The V gene's germline CDR1 is SEHNR and CDR2 FQNEAQ (reference sequence). V was shortened by 1 base and J by 0 bases, with 7 bases between the two germline ends. DNA for the CDR3: TGTGCCAGCAGCTTAGGTGTCAGCTCCTACAATGAGCAGTTCTTC. Protein product: CASSLGVSSYNEQFF.

This clone has a single count. The rearrangement joins TRBV27 to TRBJ2-7; the D gene is possibly TRBD1 (6 bases). Germline CDR1 reads MNHEY; CDR2 reads SMNVEV (reference sequence). Trimming left V 4 bases short and J 5 bases short, with 9 bases between. The CDR3 sequence is 12 residues long. CDR3 in DNA: TGTGCCAGCAGTTCTAACAGGGACGAGCAGTACTTC. Its translation: CASSSNRDEQYF.

The rearrangement links TRBV4-3 to TRBJ2-5, with D unclear. CDR3 length: 13 amino acids. From germline, CDR1 is LGHNA and CDR2 YSLEER. The germline V and J ends were trimmed by 8 bases and 1 base, with 11 bases remaining between them. The CDR3 protein is CASAQELQETQYF. For the CDR3, the DNA is TGCGCCAGCGCGCAGGAACTCCAAGAGACCCAGTACTTC.

The rearrangement uses TRBV13 and TRBJ2-2; unclear D gene. The CDR3 runs to 14 residues. V was trimmed by 1 base and J by 5 bases, leaving 8 bases between them. Germline V CDR1 and CDR2: PRHDT, FYEKMQ (reference sequence). This CDR3 is CASSLAQSTGELFF. The CDR3 DNA sequence: TGTGCCAGCAGCTTAGCACAGTCTACCGGGGAGCTGTTTTTT.

The chain carries TRBV5-1 and TRBJ2-5; 12 bases match TRBD1. Germline lookup yields CDR1 SGHRS and CDR2 YFSETQ. V shed 0 bases, J shed 5 bases, and the junction held 5 bases outside the gene matches. The CDR3 covers 16 residues. This CDR3 is CASSLGDRGRLETQYF. For the CDR3, the DNA is TGCGCCAGCAGCTTGGGGGACAGGGGGCGATTGGAGACCCAGTACTTC.

The V call is TRBV27, the J call TRBJ1-1; D is ambiguous. The CDR3 totals 13 residues. CDR1 and CDR2 from the germline V gene are MNHEY and SMNVEV (reference sequence). Trimming took off 3 bases at V and 4 bases at J, with 9 bases between the two ends. Written as DNA, the CDR3 is TGTGCCAGCAGTTTGGCCCGGATCACTGAAGCTTTCTTT. This gives the protein CASSLARITEAFF.

The chain couples TRBV28 to TRBJ2-3; a weak D match, TRBD2 (5 bases). The V and J ends lost 1 base and 0 bases respectively, with 11 bases between them. The CDR3 consists of 16 residues. CDR1 and CDR2 from the germline V gene are MDHEN and SYDVKM. The CDR3 DNA sequence: TGTGCCAGCAGTTTATCCGGACGGGATAGCACAGATACGCAGTATTTT. Encoded protein: CASSLSGRDSTDTQYF.

This clone was detected only once. The rearrangement joins TRBV6-6 to TRBJ2-1, with 8 bases lining up with TRBD2. This CDR3 spans 14 amino acids. The V and J ends lost 6 bases and 7 bases, in that order; junction bases with no gene match: 8. Germline values: CDR1 MNHNY, CDR2 SVGAGI (reference sequence). CDR3 sequence (DNA): TGTGCCAGCAGCCCGGGCTCTAGCGGGAATGAGCAGTTCTTC. Translating it yields CASSPGSSGNEQFF.

The chain employs TRBV15 and TRBJ1-4, with TRBD1 matching 8 bases. The J segment lost 7 bases and the V segment lost 3 bases, leaving 13 bases of the junction unmatched. The CDR3 has 17 residues. Germline V gives CDR1 LNHNV, CDR2 YYDKDF (reference sequence). DNA of the CDR3: TGTGCCACCAGCAGCCCTTTCCAGGGGGCCCGTAGTGAAAAACTGTTTTTT. It specifies CATSSPFQGARSEKLFF.

V gene TRBV21-1 combines with J gene TRBJ1-1; the tabulated D call, TRBD1, remains unverified against the DNA. TRBV21-1 is marked as a pseudogene. CDR3 length: 18 residues. As DNA, the CDR3 is TGTGCCAGCAGCAATCCCGAGACAGGGATCCTGGGGGACACTGAAGCTTTCTTT. Translated, it gives CASSNPETGILGDTEAFF.

The chain joins TRBV27 to TRBJ2-7, with 7 bases fitting TRBD1. The length of the CDR3 is 15 residues. Losses at the gene ends were 6 bases for V and 2 bases for J; bases not matched to a gene: 10. The germline CDR1 and CDR2 sequences are MNHEY and SMNVEV (reference sequence). This chain's CDR3 is CASSFGTVPAYEQYF. In DNA form, the CDR3 reads TGTGCCAGCAGCTTTGGGACAGTGCCGGCCTACGAGCAGTACTTC.